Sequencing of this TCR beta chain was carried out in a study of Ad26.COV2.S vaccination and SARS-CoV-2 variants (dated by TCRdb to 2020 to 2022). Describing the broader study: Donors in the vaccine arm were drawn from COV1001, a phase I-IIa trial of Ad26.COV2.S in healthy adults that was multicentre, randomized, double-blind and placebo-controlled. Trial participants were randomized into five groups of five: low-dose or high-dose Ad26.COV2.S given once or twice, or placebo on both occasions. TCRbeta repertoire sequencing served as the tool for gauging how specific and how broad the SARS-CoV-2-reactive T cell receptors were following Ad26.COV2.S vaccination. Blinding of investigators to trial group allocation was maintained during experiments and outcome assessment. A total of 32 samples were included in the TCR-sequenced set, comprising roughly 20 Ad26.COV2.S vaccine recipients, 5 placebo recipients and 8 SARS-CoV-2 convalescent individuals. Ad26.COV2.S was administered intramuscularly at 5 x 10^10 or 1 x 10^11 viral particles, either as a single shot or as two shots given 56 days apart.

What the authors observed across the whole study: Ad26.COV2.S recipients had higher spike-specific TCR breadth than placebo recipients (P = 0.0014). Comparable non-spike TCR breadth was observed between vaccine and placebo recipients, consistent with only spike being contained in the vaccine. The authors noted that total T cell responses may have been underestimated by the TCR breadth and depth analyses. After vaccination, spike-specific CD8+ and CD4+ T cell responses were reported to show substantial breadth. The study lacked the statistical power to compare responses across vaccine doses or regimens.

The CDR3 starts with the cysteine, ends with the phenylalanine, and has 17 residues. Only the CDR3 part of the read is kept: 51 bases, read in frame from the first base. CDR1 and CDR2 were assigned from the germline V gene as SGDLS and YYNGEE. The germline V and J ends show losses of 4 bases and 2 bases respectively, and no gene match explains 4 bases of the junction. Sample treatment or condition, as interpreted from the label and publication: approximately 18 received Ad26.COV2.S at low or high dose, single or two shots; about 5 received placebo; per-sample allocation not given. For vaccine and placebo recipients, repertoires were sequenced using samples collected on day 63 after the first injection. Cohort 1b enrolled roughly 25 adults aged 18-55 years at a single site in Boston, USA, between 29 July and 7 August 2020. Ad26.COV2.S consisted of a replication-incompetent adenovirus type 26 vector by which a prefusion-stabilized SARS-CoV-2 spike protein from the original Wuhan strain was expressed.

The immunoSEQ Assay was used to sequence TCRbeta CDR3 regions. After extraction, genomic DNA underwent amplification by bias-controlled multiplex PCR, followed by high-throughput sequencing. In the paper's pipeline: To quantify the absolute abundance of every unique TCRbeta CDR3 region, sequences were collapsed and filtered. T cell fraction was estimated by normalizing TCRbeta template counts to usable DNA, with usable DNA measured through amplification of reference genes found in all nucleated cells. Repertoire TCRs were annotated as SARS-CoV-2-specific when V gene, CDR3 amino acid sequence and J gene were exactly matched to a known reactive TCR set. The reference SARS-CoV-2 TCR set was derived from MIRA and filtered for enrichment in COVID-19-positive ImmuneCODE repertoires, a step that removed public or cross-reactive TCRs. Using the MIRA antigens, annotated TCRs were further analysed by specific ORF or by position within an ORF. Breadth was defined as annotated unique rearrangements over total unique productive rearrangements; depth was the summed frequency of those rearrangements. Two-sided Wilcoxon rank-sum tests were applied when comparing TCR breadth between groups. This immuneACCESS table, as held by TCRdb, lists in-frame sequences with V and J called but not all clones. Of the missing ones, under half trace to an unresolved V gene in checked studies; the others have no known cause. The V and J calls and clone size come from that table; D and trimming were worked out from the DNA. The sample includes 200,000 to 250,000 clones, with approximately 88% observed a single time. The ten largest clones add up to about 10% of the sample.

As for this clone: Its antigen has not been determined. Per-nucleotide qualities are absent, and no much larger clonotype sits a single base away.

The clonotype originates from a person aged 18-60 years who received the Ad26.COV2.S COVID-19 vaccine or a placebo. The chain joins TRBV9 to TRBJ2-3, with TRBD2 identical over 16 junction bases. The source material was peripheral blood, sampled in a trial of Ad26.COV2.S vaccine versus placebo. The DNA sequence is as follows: TGTGCCAGCAGCATCGGGACTAGCGGGGGGGCCACAGATACGCAGTATTTT. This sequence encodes CASSIGTSGGATDTQYF.